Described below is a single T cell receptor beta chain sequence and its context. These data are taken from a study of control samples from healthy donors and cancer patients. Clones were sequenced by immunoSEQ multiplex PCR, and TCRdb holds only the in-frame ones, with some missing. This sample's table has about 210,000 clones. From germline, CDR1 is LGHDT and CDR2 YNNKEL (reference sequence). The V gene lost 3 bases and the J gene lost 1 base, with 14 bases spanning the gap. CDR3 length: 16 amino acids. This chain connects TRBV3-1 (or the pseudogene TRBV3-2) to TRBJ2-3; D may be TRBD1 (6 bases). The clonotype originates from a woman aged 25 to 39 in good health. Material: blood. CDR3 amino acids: CASSQGACCGTDTQYF. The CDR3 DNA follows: TGTGCCAGCAGCCAGGGGGCGTGTTGTGGCACAGATACGCAGTATTTT.